The rows below give T cell receptor beta chains drawn from one sample of a study of blood T cell repertoires in COVID-19. Clones were read by immunoSEQ multiplex PCR, and TCRdb kept only the in-frame ones, dropping some. This repertoire shows 80,000 to 90,000 clones, roughly four fifths found once; its top ten account for more than 1%. The material sequenced was peripheral blood. These receptors were taken from a woman aged 80 or over with acute or convalescent COVID-19. The CDR3 runs from the conserved cysteine through the conserved F or W. A D gene is named only where the DNA matches it firmly. Rows give clone size only sometimes, using once, few, many, or a class for an expanded clone.

d_call: NA; v_call: TRBV19; clone_size: few; j_call: TRBJ1-5; cdr3_aa: CASRLTVNSNQPQHF; cdr3_nt: TGTGCCAGTAGGTTGACAGTGAATAGCAATCAGCCCCAGCATTTT
d_call: NA; v_call: TRBV5-1; clone_size: NA; j_call: TRBJ1-1; cdr3_aa: CASSRTAMNTEAFF; cdr3_nt: TGCGCCAGCAGCAGGACAGCGATGAACACTGAAGCTTTCTTT
d_call: NA; v_call: TRBV11-2; clone_size: NA; j_call: TRBJ1-6; cdr3_aa: CASSSQVLQNSPLHF; cdr3_nt: TGTGCCAGCTCATCGCAGGTCCTCCAAAATTCACCCCTCCACTTT
d_call: TRBD2; v_call: TRBV6-2/TRBV6-3; clone_size: NA; j_call: TRBJ2-1; cdr3_aa: CASSLKREGRDEQFF; cdr3_nt: TGTGCCAGCAGCCTAAAGCGGGAGGGCCGCGATGAGCAGTTCTTC
d_call: NA; v_call: TRBV3-1/TRBV3-2; clone_size: few; j_call: TRBJ1-3; cdr3_aa: CASSQGGDSGNTIYF; cdr3_nt: TGTGCCAGCAGCCAAGGGGGGGACTCCGGAAACACCATATATTTT
d_call: TRBD1; v_call: TRBV9; clone_size: NA; j_call: TRBJ2-3; cdr3_aa: CASSVRDRGWTDTQYF; cdr3_nt: TGTGCCAGCAGCGTCCGGGACAGGGGGTGGACAGATACGCAGTATTTT
d_call: NA; v_call: TRBV5-1; clone_size: NA; j_call: TRBJ2-7; cdr3_aa: CASTTDSGSYEQYF; cdr3_nt: TGCGCCAGCACCACCGATAGCGGCTCCTACGAGCAGTACTTC
d_call: NA; v_call: TRBV11-2; clone_size: NA; j_call: TRBJ2-1; cdr3_aa: CASSLAGGTYNEQFF; cdr3_nt: TGTGCCAGCAGCCTCGCCGGGGGAACCTACAATGAGCAGTTCTTC
d_call: NA; v_call: TRBV28; clone_size: NA; j_call: TRBJ2-3; cdr3_aa: CASSPPARGTDTQYF; cdr3_nt: TGTGCCAGCAGCCCCCCGGCCAGAGGAACAGATACGCAGTATTTT
d_call: TRBD2; v_call: TRBV7-3; clone_size: NA; j_call: TRBJ2-5; cdr3_aa: CASSLTSGGARETQYF; cdr3_nt: TGTGCCAGCAGCTTAACTAGCGGGGGGGCCAGAGAGACCCAGTACTTC
d_call: NA; v_call: TRBV19; clone_size: once; j_call: TRBJ1-1; cdr3_aa: CASSRDGQLAEAFF; cdr3_nt: TGTGCCAGTAGTAGAGACGGACAGCTAGCTGAAGCTTTCTTT
d_call: NA; v_call: TRBV5-1; clone_size: NA; j_call: TRBJ2-7; cdr3_aa: CASSLGSGTYEQYF; cdr3_nt: TGCGCCAGCAGCTTGGGGTCAGGGACCTACGAGCAGTACTTC
d_call: TRBD1; v_call: TRBV6-5; clone_size: NA; j_call: TRBJ1-2; cdr3_aa: CASSPTTGQNYGYTF; cdr3_nt: TGTGCCAGCAGTCCGACGACAGGGCAGAACTATGGCTACACCTTC
d_call: TRBD1; v_call: TRBV19; clone_size: NA; j_call: TRBJ1-4; cdr3_aa: CASRLPGQGNEKLFF; cdr3_nt: TGTGCCAGTAGACTTCCGGGACAGGGGAATGAAAAACTGTTTTTT